Described below is a single T cell receptor beta chain sequence and its context. The antigen is not known. The sample belongs to a study of beta chain features in type 1 diabetes. The CDR3 length is 16 residues. CDR1 and CDR2 from the germline V gene are SGHTA and FQGTGA. Trimming took 5 bases from V and 0 from J, leaving 14 bases between them. The investigators reverse transcribed all of the isolated RNA, so they sequenced expressed TCRB transcripts. This table comes from immunoSEQ multiplex PCR, and its TCRdb copy is limited to in-frame clones, with some not included. The sample carries 900,000 or so clones, around a sixth recorded once. General observations from the study: Researchers cautioned that cDNA sequencing could over-represent cells with high TCR expression. Resolution of whether HLA type affects TCRB rearrangement was not achieved here.

The TCR sequence derives from a woman under 30 in good health. This sequence joins TRBV7-3 and TRBJ2-1; no clear D. Sequencing input: naive CD4+ T cells from blood. The CDR3, as DNA: TGTGCCAGCAGCCCACGGACGGTATACTCCTACAATGAGCAGTTCTTC. Residues: CASSPRTVYSYNEQFF.